This TCR beta chain was documented in a study of control samples from healthy donors and cancer patients. The germline V gene encodes CDR1 MNHEY and CDR2 SMNVEV (reference sequence). CDR3 size: 16 residues. Trimming left V 5 bases short and J 5 bases short, with 19 bases between. Measured with immunoSEQ multiplex PCR; TCRdb has only the in-frame clones, and not every one. Of around 95,000 clones detected, around four fifths appear once; the ten largest clones hold approximately 20%. Sequencing was done on a sample of blood. The source is a man aged 30-40 years in good health. The chain joins TRBV27 to TRBJ2-1, with D hard to call. CDR3 sequence (DNA): TGTGCCAGCAGTAAAGTTACGGCAGCGCCGAACAATGAGCAGTTCTTC. Amino acid sequence: CASSKVTAAPNNEQFF.